The clone carrying this TCR beta chain was picked up a small number of times. Its cognate antigen is unknown. The junction shows a germline mismatch at one end, possibly a read error. The germline V gene encodes CDR1 MGHRA and CDR2 YSYEKL. The CDR3 has 15 amino acids. The sample comes from a study of Graves' ophthalmopathy and Graves' hyperthyroidism. Study outcomes and limitations: For separating ophthalmopathy from stable hyperthyroidism, a 13-signature model gave approximately 90% sensitivity and roughly 83% specificity.

Amplification of TCR beta CDR3 regions used RNA transcripts. HTBI-primed RT-PCR formed the first round, and a multiplex PCR formed the second. TCRdb analysed the multiplex PCR reads with MiXCR anew, one entry per CDR3 protein. The repertoire has 500,000 to 600,000 distinct CDR3 sequences, just under 40% of them found once; the top ten carry around 4.6%. The J gene is TRBJ2-7, the V gene TRBV4-1, with D possibly matching TRBD1 (6 bases). The clonotype was recovered from an adult man with Graves' hyperthyroidism. What was sequenced was peripheral blood or thyroid tissue (not recorded which). CDR3: CASSQVLDSGYEQYF. CDR3 DNA: TGTGCCAGCAGCCAAGTATTGGACAGTGGCTACGAGCAGTACTTC.